A selection of T cell receptor beta chains follows, all from one sample in a study of cytomegalovirus exposure and HLA in healthy donors. TCRdb's copy holds only in-frame clones and misses some; the assay was immunoSEQ multiplex PCR. The sample yields more than 85,000 clones, roughly two thirds seen once. Sequencing was carried out using PBMCs. The receptor set was obtained from a woman between 50 and 59 years old in good health and CMV-seropositive. Each CDR3 is given with its conserved first and last residue. The D gene is left open where the match is weak. Size is omitted from some rows. Given values are once, few, many or a class for expanded clones.

d_gene: NA; j_gene: TRBJ1-2; abundance: NA; v_gene: TRBV2; CDR3aa: CASIREAGNYGYTF; CDR3nt: TGTGCCAGCATCAGGGAGGCGGGTAACTATGGCTACACCTTC
d_gene: NA; j_gene: TRBJ1-1; abundance: NA; v_gene: TRBV28; CDR3aa: CASRGQFPAEAFF; CDR3nt: TGTGCCAGCAGAGGACAGTTCCCCGCTGAAGCTTTCTTT
d_gene: NA; j_gene: TRBJ2-7; abundance: NA; v_gene: TRBV2; CDR3aa: CASTVPTEIGQYF; CDR3nt: TGTGCCAGCACCGTCCCAACAGAGATAGGGCAGTACTTC
d_gene: NA; j_gene: TRBJ1-4; abundance: NA; v_gene: TRBV27; CDR3aa: CASSLFPTTGKLFF; CDR3nt: TGTGCCAGCAGTTTGTTCCCTACAACAGGGAAACTGTTTTTT
d_gene: TRBD1; j_gene: TRBJ1-1; abundance: NA; v_gene: TRBV7-9; CDR3aa: CASSLGQGSTEAFF; CDR3nt: TGTGCCAGCAGCTTAGGACAGGGGAGCACTGAAGCTTTCTTT
d_gene: TRBD2; j_gene: TRBJ2-1; abundance: NA; v_gene: TRBV4-2; CDR3aa: CASSQAPSGMGTEEQFF; CDR3nt: TGTGCCAGCAGCCAAGCTCCTAGCGGGATGGGCACGGAGGAGCAGTTCTTC
d_gene: NA; j_gene: TRBJ2-1; abundance: NA; v_gene: TRBV28; CDR3aa: CASKEEGSSYNEQFF; CDR3nt: TGTGCCAGCAAGGAAGAAGGGAGCTCCTACAATGAGCAGTTCTTC
d_gene: TRBD2; j_gene: TRBJ2-2; abundance: NA; v_gene: TRBV10-2; CDR3aa: CASSRLAGAGELFF; CDR3nt: TGCGCCAGCAGCAGACTAGCGGGAGCCGGGGAGCTGTTTTTT
d_gene: NA; j_gene: TRBJ1-2; abundance: NA; v_gene: TRBV11-2; CDR3aa: CASTLNRIYGYTF; CDR3nt: TGTGCCAGCACGCTAAACCGTATCTATGGCTACACCTTC
d_gene: TRBD2; j_gene: TRBJ2-7; abundance: NA; v_gene: TRBV28; CDR3aa: CASLPQAGVPYEQYF; CDR3nt: TGTGCCAGTCTTCCCCAAGCGGGAGTTCCCTACGAGCAGTACTTC
d_gene: TRBD1; j_gene: TRBJ2-5; abundance: NA; v_gene: TRBV10-3; CDR3aa: CAIRTGEETQYF; CDR3nt: TGTGCCATCAGAACAGGGGAAGAGACCCAGTACTTC
d_gene: TRBD1; j_gene: TRBJ1-1; abundance: NA; v_gene: TRBV5-1; CDR3aa: CASSRDNTGDTEAFF; CDR3nt: TGCGCCAGCAGCCGTGACAATACAGGGGACACTGAAGCTTTCTTT
d_gene: TRBD1; j_gene: TRBJ1-1; abundance: NA; v_gene: TRBV19; CDR3aa: CASNIRQGVNTEAFF; CDR3nt: TGTGCCAGTAACATACGACAGGGAGTGAACACTGAAGCTTTCTTT
d_gene: NA; j_gene: TRBJ2-7; abundance: once; v_gene: TRBV10-2; CDR3aa: CASSLPGARAYEQYF; CDR3nt: TGCGCCAGCAGTTTACCGGGAGCACGGGCGTACGAGCAGTACTTC
d_gene: NA; j_gene: TRBJ2-7; abundance: NA; v_gene: TRBV7-2; CDR3aa: CASTTPGGIYEQYF; CDR3nt: TGTGCCAGCACCACCCCCGGGGGAATATACGAGCAGTACTTC
d_gene: NA; j_gene: TRBJ2-5; abundance: NA; v_gene: TRBV6-6; CDR3aa: CASSYSPRATQETQYF; CDR3nt: TGTGCCAGCAGTTACTCTCCCAGGGCCACCCAAGAGACCCAGTACTTC
d_gene: NA; j_gene: TRBJ2-5; abundance: NA; v_gene: TRBV5-4; CDR3aa: CASSLRGKETQYF; CDR3nt: TGTGCCAGCAGCTTGCGGGGGAAAGAGACCCAGTACTTC
d_gene: NA; j_gene: TRBJ2-1; abundance: NA; v_gene: TRBV4-1; CDR3aa: CASSLRSSSYNEQFF; CDR3nt: TGCGCCAGCAGCCTTAGGAGCAGCTCCTACAATGAGCAGTTCTTC
d_gene: NA; j_gene: TRBJ1-1; abundance: NA; v_gene: TRBV11-2; CDR3aa: CASSLGQVNTEAFF; CDR3nt: TGTGCCAGCAGCTTAGGACAGGTGAACACTGAAGCTTTCTTT
d_gene: TRBD2; j_gene: TRBJ2-1; abundance: few; v_gene: TRBV7-3; CDR3aa: CASSSQAGGSYNEQFF; CDR3nt: TGTGCCAGCAGCTCACAAGCGGGAGGCTCCTACAATGAGCAGTTCTTC
d_gene: TRBD1; j_gene: TRBJ2-5; abundance: few; v_gene: TRBV6-1; CDR3aa: CATKRQGRIEETQYF; CDR3nt: TGTGCCACCAAGCGACAGGGAAGGATAGAGGAGACCCAGTACTTC
d_gene: NA; j_gene: TRBJ1-5; abundance: few; v_gene: TRBV27; CDR3aa: CASSFHRGNQPQHF; CDR3nt: TGTGCCAGCAGTTTCCACAGGGGCAATCAGCCCCAGCATTTT
d_gene: TRBD1; j_gene: TRBJ2-3; abundance: NA; v_gene: TRBV11-3; CDR3aa: CASSPGAGGGHTQYF; CDR3nt: TGTGCCAGCAGCCCGGGGGCAGGGGGCGGTCATACGCAGTATTTT
d_gene: TRBD1; j_gene: TRBJ2-1; abundance: NA; v_gene: TRBV15; CDR3aa: CATSRGWTGGRNEQFF; CDR3nt: TGTGCCACCAGCAGGGGATGGACAGGGGGCCGTAATGAGCAGTTCTTC
d_gene: NA; j_gene: TRBJ2-3; abundance: NA; v_gene: TRBV4-3; CDR3aa: CASSQDTVTDTQYF; CDR3nt: TGCGCCAGCAGCCAAGATACAGTCACAGATACGCAGTATTTT
d_gene: TRBD2; j_gene: TRBJ2-1; abundance: once; v_gene: TRBV28; CDR3aa: CASSLGLAGDEQFF; CDR3nt: TGTGCCAGCAGCCTCGGACTAGCTGGCGATGAGCAGTTCTTC
d_gene: NA; j_gene: TRBJ2-7; abundance: few; v_gene: TRBV7-2; CDR3aa: CASSFGPGTYEQYF; CDR3nt: TGTGCCAGCAGCTTTGGGCCAGGGACCTACGAGCAGTACTTC
d_gene: NA; j_gene: TRBJ2-5; abundance: NA; v_gene: TRBV14; CDR3aa: CASSRTPQETQYF; CDR3nt: TGTGCCAGCTCTCGAACACCCCAAGAGACCCAGTACTTC
d_gene: TRBD1; j_gene: TRBJ1-1; abundance: NA; v_gene: TRBV11-2; CDR3aa: CASSFGTGVGMNTEAFF; CDR3nt: TGTGCCAGCAGCTTTGGGACAGGGGTGGGCATGAACACTGAAGCTTTCTTT
d_gene: TRBD2; j_gene: TRBJ2-3; abundance: NA; v_gene: TRBV7-3; CDR3aa: CASSFLAGVADTQYF; CDR3nt: TGTGCCAGCAGTTTCCTAGCGGGAGTCGCAGATACGCAGTATTTT
d_gene: TRBD1; j_gene: TRBJ2-7; abundance: NA; v_gene: TRBV28; CDR3aa: CASRVSGTGFYEQYF; CDR3nt: TGTGCCAGCAGAGTCTCCGGGACAGGGTTCTACGAGCAGTACTTC
d_gene: TRBD1; j_gene: TRBJ1-2; abundance: NA; v_gene: TRBV28; CDR3aa: CASSFFLRDRYGYTF; CDR3nt: TGTGCCAGCAGTTTTTTCCTGCGGGACAGATATGGCTACACCTTC
d_gene: TRBD1; j_gene: TRBJ2-7; abundance: NA; v_gene: TRBV11-1; CDR3aa: CASRDRGRLEQYF; CDR3nt: TGTGCCAGCCGGGACAGGGGTCGGCTCGAGCAGTACTTC
d_gene: TRBD1; j_gene: TRBJ2-7; abundance: once; v_gene: TRBV19; CDR3aa: CASRDRDSTSYEQYF; CDR3nt: TGTGCCAGTAGGGACCGGGACAGTACATCCTACGAGCAGTACTTC
d_gene: NA; j_gene: TRBJ2-3; abundance: once; v_gene: TRBV19; CDR3aa: CASSIAGSPPDTQYF; CDR3nt: TGTGCCAGTAGTATTGCGGGGAGCCCGCCAGATACGCAGTATTTT
d_gene: TRBD1; j_gene: TRBJ2-7; abundance: NA; v_gene: TRBV5-5; CDR3aa: CASSWIWDRSYEQYF; CDR3nt: TGTGCCAGCAGCTGGATCTGGGACAGATCCTACGAGCAGTACTTC
d_gene: TRBD1; j_gene: TRBJ1-5; abundance: few; v_gene: TRBV28; CDR3aa: CASSLRQGLGNQPQHF; CDR3nt: TGTGCCAGCAGTTTAAGACAGGGGCTTGGGAATCAGCCCCAGCATTTT
d_gene: TRBD1; j_gene: TRBJ1-1; abundance: NA; v_gene: TRBV5-1; CDR3aa: CASSSTTGYRVQGTEAFF; CDR3nt: TGCGCCAGCAGCTCAACGACAGGGTATAGAGTTCAGGGCACTGAAGCTTTCTTT
d_gene: NA; j_gene: TRBJ1-6; abundance: NA; v_gene: TRBV4-1; CDR3aa: CASSQGGFRRSPLHF; CDR3nt: TGCGCCAGCAGCCAAGGAGGTTTTAGGAGGTCACCCCTCCACTTT
d_gene: TRBD2; j_gene: TRBJ2-7; abundance: NA; v_gene: TRBV7-2; CDR3aa: CASSLGPSGNHYEQYF; CDR3nt: TGTGCCAGCAGTCTAGGGCCTAGCGGGAATCACTACGAGCAGTACTTC
d_gene: NA; j_gene: TRBJ2-3; abundance: NA; v_gene: TRBV12-2; CDR3aa: CASRLLGGGTDTQYF; CDR3nt: TGTGCAAGTCGCCTTCTTGGAGGCGGGACAGATACGCAGTATTTT
d_gene: TRBD1; j_gene: TRBJ2-1; abundance: NA; v_gene: TRBV5-1; CDR3aa: CASSSGTGGSNEQFF; CDR3nt: TGCGCCAGCAGCTCCGGGACAGGGGGCTCGAATGAGCAGTTCTTC
d_gene: NA; j_gene: TRBJ2-3; abundance: NA; v_gene: TRBV6-5; CDR3aa: CACKQGGTTDTQYF; CDR3nt: TGTGCCTGCAAACAGGGGGGGACCACAGATACGCAGTATTTT
d_gene: TRBD1; j_gene: TRBJ1-5; abundance: few; v_gene: TRBV5-1; CDR3aa: CASSVNTGGGQPQHF; CDR3nt: TGCGCCAGCAGCGTTAATACAGGGGGCGGTCAGCCCCAGCATTTT
d_gene: NA; j_gene: TRBJ1-5; abundance: NA; v_gene: TRBV28; CDR3aa: CASSLFRKGPQHF; CDR3nt: TGTGCCAGCAGTTTGTTCAGGAAAGGGCCCCAGCATTTT